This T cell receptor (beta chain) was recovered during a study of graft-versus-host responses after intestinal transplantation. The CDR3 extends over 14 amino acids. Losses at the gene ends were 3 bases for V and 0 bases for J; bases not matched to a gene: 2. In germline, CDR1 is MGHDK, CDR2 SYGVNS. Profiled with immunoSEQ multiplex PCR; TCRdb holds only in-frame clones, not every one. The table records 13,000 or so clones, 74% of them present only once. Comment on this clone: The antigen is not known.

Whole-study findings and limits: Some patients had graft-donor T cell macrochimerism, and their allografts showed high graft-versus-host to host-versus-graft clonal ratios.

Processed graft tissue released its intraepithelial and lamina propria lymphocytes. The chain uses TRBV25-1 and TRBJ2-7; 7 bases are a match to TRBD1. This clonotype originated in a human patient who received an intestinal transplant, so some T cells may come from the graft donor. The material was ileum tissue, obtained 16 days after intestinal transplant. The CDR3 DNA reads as TGTGCCAGCAGTGACGGGGACAGCTCCTACGAGCAGTACTTC. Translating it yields CASSDGDSSYEQYF.